This T cell receptor beta chain was sequenced in a study of breast tumors, draining lymph nodes, adjacent tissues. Study-level findings and limits: Most tumor T cells seemingly derive from lymph node, then expand in tumor. Luminal-like breast cancer showed significantly higher tumor–nontumor repertoire similarity than basal-like. Tumor repertoires ranked between lymph nodes and nontumor tissue in diversity, with V and J gene preferences.

This clonotype was seen once. What it binds is unknown. In germline, CDR1 is SGHNT, CDR2 YENEEA. Trimming took 5 bases from V and 11 from J, leaving 10 bases between them. The CDR3 has 11 amino acids. MiXCR, run by TCRdb on the multiplex PCR reads, gives a single entry per CDR3 protein. The top ten hold 8.4% of the sample, which has some 65,000 distinct CDR3 sequences, around 43% seen once. The rearrangement links TRBV11-3 to TRBJ1-5; perhaps TRBD1 as D (5 bases). The sample taken for sequencing was breast tumor tissue. This clonotype originated in a female donor with breast cancer. Some clones in this sample may be carry-over from other donors' samples. The CDR3 DNA follows: TGTGCCAGCAGCCAGGGAGAGACCCAGCATTTT. It yields the protein CASSQGETQHF.